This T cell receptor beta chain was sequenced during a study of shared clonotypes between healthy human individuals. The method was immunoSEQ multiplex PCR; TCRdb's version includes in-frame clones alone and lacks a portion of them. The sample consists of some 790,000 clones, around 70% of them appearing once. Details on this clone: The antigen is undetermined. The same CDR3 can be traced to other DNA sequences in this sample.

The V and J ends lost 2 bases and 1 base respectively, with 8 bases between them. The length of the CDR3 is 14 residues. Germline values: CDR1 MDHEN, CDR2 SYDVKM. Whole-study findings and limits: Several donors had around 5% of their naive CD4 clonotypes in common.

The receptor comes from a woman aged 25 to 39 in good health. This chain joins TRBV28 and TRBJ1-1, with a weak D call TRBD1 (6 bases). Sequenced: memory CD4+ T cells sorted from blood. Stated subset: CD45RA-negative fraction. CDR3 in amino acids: CASSLQGQNTEAFF. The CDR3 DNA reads TGTGCCAGCAGTTTACAGGGGCAGAACACTGAAGCTTTCTTT.